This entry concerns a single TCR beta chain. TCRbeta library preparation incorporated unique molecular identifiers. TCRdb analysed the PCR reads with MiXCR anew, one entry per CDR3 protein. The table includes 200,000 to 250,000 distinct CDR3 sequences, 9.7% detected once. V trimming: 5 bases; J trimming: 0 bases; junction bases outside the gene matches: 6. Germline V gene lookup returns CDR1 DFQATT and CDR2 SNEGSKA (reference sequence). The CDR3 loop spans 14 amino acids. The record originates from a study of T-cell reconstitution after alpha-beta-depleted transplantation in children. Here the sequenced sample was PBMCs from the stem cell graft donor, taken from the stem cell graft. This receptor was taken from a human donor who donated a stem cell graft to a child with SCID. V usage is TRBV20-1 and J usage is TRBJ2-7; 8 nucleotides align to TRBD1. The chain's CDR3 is CSALRQGSSYEQYF. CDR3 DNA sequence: TGCAGTGCTCTTCGACAGGGGAGCTCCTACGAGCAGTACTTC.